This entry is about one TCR beta chain. The record originates from a study of blood T cell repertoires in COVID-19. Whole-study context: The United States, Italy and Spain provided the acute and convalescent COVID-19 samples. Sources were T cells, B-cell-depleted T cells, or PBMCs; the material itself was cDNA or gDNA.

In the study's own analysis: Counts of nucleated cells, estimated from reference gene primer amplification, were obtained. Libraries were prepared by immunoSEQ multiplex PCR; TCRdb keeps only in-frame clonotypes and omits some of them. V and J calls and clone size are given by that table; D and trimming were obtained from the DNA. The sample comprises fewer than 250,000 clones, almost 85% of which are singletons, and around 1.8% rests with the top ten. The germline CDR1 and CDR2 sequences are MDHEN and SYDVKM. This CDR3 is built from 14 residues. The V segment lost 6 bases and the J segment 2 bases; nucleotides outside the gene matches: 5.

V gene TRBV28 combines with J gene TRBJ2-7; TRBD2 aligns across 9 bases. Sequences were obtained from peripheral blood. The clonotype comes from an elderly woman with acute or convalescent COVID-19. The CDR3 region is CASRRVAGAYEQYF. CDR3 DNA: TGTGCCAGCAGACGTGTAGCGGGAGCCTACGAGCAGTACTTC.